A selection of T cell receptor beta chains follows, all from one sample in a study of Graves' ophthalmopathy and Graves' hyperthyroidism. MiXCR, run by TCRdb on the multiplex PCR reads, gives a single entry per CDR3 protein. The sample has 900,000 to 1,200,000 distinct CDR3 sequences, about two fifths seen once. Sequencing input: peripheral blood or thyroid tissue (not recorded which). The receptors come from an adult man with Graves' hyperthyroidism. The CDR3 runs from the conserved cysteine through the conserved F or W. D genes are given only for firm matches. Size is stated for part of the rows, as once, few or many counts, or as a class when the clone is expanded.

D: TRBD1
size: NA
V: TRBV20-1
J: TRBJ1-4
DNA: TGCAGTGCTAGGGGACAGGGGGAGGATGAAAAACTGTTTTTT
CDR3: CSARGQGEDEKLFF

D: NA
size: few
V: TRBV20-1
J: TRBJ1-6
DNA: TGCAGTGCTAGAGTTAATTTTGCCAGCTCCTATAATTCACCCCTCCACTTT
CDR3: CSARVNFASSYNSPLHF

D: TRBD1
size: NA
V: TRBV19
J: TRBJ1-4
DNA: TGTGCCAGTAGACAGGGGTCGCTCGCTAATGAAAACCTGTTTTTT
CDR3: CASRQGSLANENLFF

D: NA
size: many
V: TRBV5-1
J: TRBJ1-6
DNA: TGCGCCAGCAGCTTGGCTTGGAGGCAGAATTCACCCCTCCACTTT
CDR3: CASSLAWRQNSPLHF

D: NA
size: many
V: TRBV9
J: TRBJ2-2
DNA: TGTGCCAGCAGCGATAGCGCCGGGCGAGAGGGTGGGGAGCTGTTTTTT
CDR3: CASSDSAGREGGELFF

D: NA
size: NA
V: TRBV7-2
J: TRBJ2-5
DNA: TGTGCCAGCAGCTTAGGGGGCTTCACAGATACGCAGTACTTC
CDR3: CASSLGGFTDTQYF

D: NA
size: NA
V: TRBV6-2/TRBV6-3
J: TRBJ2-7
DNA: TGTGCCAGCAGTCACTACTTCCAGCAGTACTTC
CDR3: CASSHYFQQYF

D: NA
size: few
V: TRBV3-1
J: TRBJ2-2
DNA: TGTGCCAGCAGCCTCGCTCCAACCGGGGAGCTGTTTTTT
CDR3: CASSLAPTGELFF

D: NA
size: NA
V: TRBV7-9
J: TRBJ1-1
DNA: TGTGCCAGCAGCTCCAGTAGCGGAGACGGGACCTTCCCAGCTTTCTTT
CDR3: CASSSSSGDGTFPAFF

D: NA
size: NA
V: TRBV9
J: TRBJ2-7
DNA: TGTGCCAGCAGACCCCGGGACTTGTACTACGAGCAGTACTTC
CDR3: CASRPRDLYYEQYF

D: NA
size: NA
V: TRBV7-9
J: TRBJ2-5
DNA: TGTGCCAGCAGTCGAGGACACCAAGAGATCCAGTACTTC
CDR3: CASSRGHQEIQYF

D: NA
size: many
V: TRBV2
J: TRBJ2-5
DNA: TGTGCCAGCAGGGGCGGAGCTATCGGGGAGACCCAGTACTTC
CDR3: CASRGGAIGETQYF

D: TRBD1
size: few
V: TRBV6-5
J: TRBJ2-7
DNA: TGTGCCAGCAGTTACCCGACAGGGGGAGGTTACTACGAGCAGTACTTC
CDR3: CASSYPTGGGYYEQYF

D: TRBD2
size: NA
V: TRBV20-1
J: TRBJ2-7
DNA: TGCAGTGCTAGAGAGCCTTCTAGCGGGTTCTCCTACGAGCGGTACTTC
CDR3: CSAREPSSGFSYERYF

D: NA
size: few
V: TRBV10-2
J: TRBJ1-5
DNA: TGTGCCAGCAGGGAAGCTGAGACCCAGCATTTT
CDR3: CASREAETQHF

D: NA
size: many
V: TRBV5-1
J: TRBJ1-4
DNA: TGCGCCAGCAGCTTAGGACAGCCTAATGAAAAACTGTTTTTT
CDR3: CASSLGQPNEKLFF

D: NA
size: NA
V: TRBV2
J: TRBJ2-7
DNA: TGTGCCAGCAGTAGGTACAGTCTCGCCTTGTCGGGATCCTACGAGCAGTACTTC
CDR3: CASSRYSLALSGSYEQYF

D: NA
size: NA
V: TRBV10-3
J: TRBJ2-2
DNA: TGTGCCATCAAGCCCTCCGCGGGGGCTACCGGGGAGCTGTTTTTT
CDR3: CAIKPSAGATGELFF

D: TRBD2
size: NA
V: TRBV10-3
J: TRBJ2-7
DNA: TGTGCCAGCCTAGCGGCGGGTGGCACCGGGGAGCAGTACTTC
CDR3: CASLAAGGTGEQYF

D: NA
size: NA
V: TRBV9
J: TRBJ1-2
DNA: TGTACCAGCAGTTCGCCGGGACTCTCTTTAGGACGTGGCTACACCTTC
CDR3: CTSSSPGLSLGRGYTF

D: NA
size: many
V: TRBV15
J: TRBJ1-1
DNA: TGTGCCACCAGCCAAAGTACTCAACAAGCTTTCTTT
CDR3: CATSQSTQQAFF

D: TRBD1
size: few
V: TRBV12-3/TRBV12-4
J: TRBJ1-5
DNA: TGTGCCAGCAGTTTAGTCAGGGGGCTCAATCAGCCCCAGCATTTT
CDR3: CASSLVRGLNQPQHF

D: TRBD1
size: many
V: TRBV2
J: TRBJ2-5
DNA: TGTGCCAGCAGGGTAGGGACAGGCCTGCAAGAGACCCAGTACTTC
CDR3: CASRVGTGLQETQYF

D: NA
size: many
V: TRBV29-1
J: TRBJ1-1
DNA: TGCAGCGCCAAACAGAAGAACACTGAAGCTTTCTTT
CDR3: CSAKQKNTEAFF

D: NA
size: NA
V: TRBV20-1
J: TRBJ1-1
DNA: TGCAGTCCGCGGGGCGGGAATAAGAACACTGAAGCTTTCTTT
CDR3: CSPRGGNKNTEAFF

D: NA
size: many
V: TRBV7-8
J: TRBJ2-7
DNA: TGTGCCAGCAGCTTTATCCGGGGCTACGAGCAGTACTTC
CDR3: CASSFIRGYEQYF

D: NA
size: many
V: TRBV20-1
J: TRBJ2-7
DNA: TGCAGTGCCGAGCCAGACAACCCGACCTACGAGCAGTACTTC
CDR3: CSAEPDNPTYEQYF

D: TRBD1
size: many
V: TRBV7-8
J: TRBJ2-7
DNA: TGTGCCAGCAGCGGAAGGGACAGCCTATTGAGGGAGCAGTACTTC
CDR3: CASSGRDSLLREQYF

D: NA
size: NA
V: TRBV9
J: TRBJ1-1
DNA: TGTGCCAGCAGCGTAGCCGGCCCAGGGGACACTGAAGCTTTCTTT
CDR3: CASSVAGPGDTEAFF

D: NA
size: NA
V: TRBV2
J: TRBJ1-2
DNA: TGTGCCAGCAGTGAAAGGGATACTACTAACTATGGCTACACCTTC
CDR3: CASSERDTTNYGYTF

D: TRBD2
size: NA
V: TRBV5-8
J: TRBJ2-5
DNA: TGTGCCAGCAGCTCCCAGTTGGGGGGCGGGAGGGAGACCCAGTACTTC
CDR3: CASSSQLGGGRETQYF

D: NA
size: NA
V: TRBV19
J: TRBJ1-2
DNA: TGTGCCAGTAGTCAATACGGGCTTTATGGCTACACCTTC
CDR3: CASSQYGLYGYTF

D: NA
size: NA
V: TRBV7-9
J: TRBJ2-7
DNA: TGTGCCAGCAGCTTAGCGGGTAGGGCTCGCCCCTACGAGCAGTGCTTC
CDR3: CASSLAGRARPYEQCF

D: NA
size: NA
V: TRBV29-1
J: TRBJ2-6
DNA: TGCAGCGTCGGTTTGGGGGCCAACGTCCTGACTTTC
CDR3: CSVGLGANVLTF

D: NA
size: many
V: TRBV20-1
J: TRBJ1-2
DNA: TGCAGTGCTAGAGATCTGTCGGGCCTTGAGGGCTACACCTTC
CDR3: CSARDLSGLEGYTF

D: TRBD2
size: NA
V: TRBV10-2
J: TRBJ2-7
DNA: TGTGCCAGCAGTGAGGGGACTAGATTTCCCGAGCAGTACTTC
CDR3: CASSEGTRFPEQYF

D: NA
size: many
V: TRBV7-9
J: TRBJ1-2
DNA: TGTGCCAGCAGCTTGGAGACCTTGGATGGCTACACCTTC
CDR3: CASSLETLDGYTF

D: NA
size: many
V: TRBV20-1
J: TRBJ1-2
DNA: TGCAGTGCTAGAGAGAGTAAGGGACTTACTGGCTACACCTTC
CDR3: CSARESKGLTGYTF

D: NA
size: few
V: TRBV7-2
J: TRBJ2-7
DNA: TGTGCCAGCAGCTCGACGGGCAGTTCGGGGGAGCAGTACTTC
CDR3: CASSSTGSSGEQYF

D: TRBD2
size: NA
V: TRBV7-2
J: TRBJ2-5
DNA: TGCGCCAGCAGCAGCGGGAATAGCCACCAAGAGACCCAGTACTTC
CDR3: CASSSGNSHQETQYF